A selection of T cell receptor beta chains follows, all from one sample in a study of control samples from healthy donors and cancer patients. This table comes from immunoSEQ multiplex PCR, and its TCRdb copy is limited to in-frame clones, with some not included. The sample consists of 120,000 or so clones, around 87% of them appearing once. Material for sequencing was blood. The receptors here all came from a man aged 60 to 75 in good health. CDR3s include the opening cysteine and the closing phenylalanine or tryptophan. Fields, in order: CDR3 length, J gene, D gene, V gene, clone size, CDR3 DNA, CDR3 protein. The D gene is left open where the match is weak. A row's size may be missing; if present it is once, few, many or a size class.

length: 16; J: TRBJ2-7; D: TRBD1; V: TRBV5-6; size: few; DNA: TGTGCCAGCAGCTTCGGACAGGCCATCGTGTCCTACGAGCAGTACTTC; CDR3: CASSFGQAIVSYEQYF
length: 16; J: TRBJ1-1; D: .; V: TRBV5-5; size: .; DNA: TGTGCCAGCAGCTTGGCCGTGCACTCGGGGAGCACTGAAGCTTTCTTT; CDR3: CASSLAVHSGSTEAFF
length: 15; J: TRBJ1-2; D: .; V: TRBV24-1; size: .; DNA: TGTGCCACCAGTGACCGGACCCGGGGAATGGGAGGCTACACCTTC; CDR3: CATSDRTRGMGGYTF
length: 13; J: TRBJ1-1; D: .; V: TRBV27; size: once; DNA: TGTGCCAGCAGGGGGCTTATGAACACTGAAGCTTTCTTT; CDR3: CASRGLMNTEAFF
length: 14; J: TRBJ2-7; D: TRBD2; V: TRBV18; size: .; DNA: TGTGCCAGCTCAATGGGACTAGCGGGGTTCGAGCAGTACTTC; CDR3: CASSMGLAGFEQYF
length: 15; J: TRBJ1-1; D: .; V: TRBV27; size: .; DNA: TGTGCCAGCCGCGATATTGCGGCCCAAGGCACTGAAGCTTTCTTT; CDR3: CASRDIAAQGTEAFF
length: 15; J: TRBJ1-2; D: .; V: TRBV19; size: .; DNA: TGTGCCAGTAGTGTTTCCTCTGAAGAGCCTAATGGCTACACCTTC; CDR3: CASSVSSEEPNGYTF
length: 14; J: TRBJ1-5; D: .; V: TRBV6-6; size: .; DNA: TGTGCCAGCAGTTCCCAGACAATCAATCAGCCCCAGCATTTT; CDR3: CASSSQTINQPQHF
length: 12; J: TRBJ1-5; D: .; V: TRBV28; size: .; DNA: TGTGCCAGCAAACCCTCTAATCAGCCCCAGCATTTT; CDR3: CASKPSNQPQHF
length: 13; J: TRBJ2-3; D: .; V: TRBV11-3; size: once; DNA: TGTGCCAGCAGCTTAGAGGCGGTAGATACGCAGTATTTT; CDR3: CASSLEAVDTQYF
length: 16; J: TRBJ2-5; D: TRBD1; V: TRBV3-1/TRBV3-2; size: .; DNA: TGTGCCAGCAGCCAAGGTATCGGACAGGGCCAAGAGACCCAGTACTTC; CDR3: CASSQGIGQGQETQYF
length: 14; J: TRBJ2-7; D: TRBD1; V: TRBV6-7; size: .; DNA: TGTGCCAGCAGTTCCCGGGACAGGGGGCGCGAGCAGTACTTC; CDR3: CASSSRDRGREQYF
length: 16; J: TRBJ2-3; D: .; V: TRBV5-1; size: .; DNA: TGCGCCAGCAGCTTGGTAGTAGGGGTGAGGGCAGATACGCAGTATTTT; CDR3: CASSLVVGVRADTQYF
length: 15; J: TRBJ2-2; D: .; V: TRBV19; size: .; DNA: TGTGCCAGTAGTATAGGAGCCGGGGTCGACGGGGAGCTGTTTTTT; CDR3: CASSIGAGVDGELFF
length: 13; J: TRBJ1-5; D: .; V: TRBV28; size: .; DNA: TGTGCCAGCAGGCAGGGACCCAATCAGCCCCAGCATTTT; CDR3: CASRQGPNQPQHF
length: 14; J: TRBJ1-4; D: .; V: TRBV28; size: once; DNA: TGTGCCAGCAGTTACCCGGGACCAAGTGAAAAACTGTTTTTT; CDR3: CASSYPGPSEKLFF
length: 15; J: TRBJ1-1; D: TRBD1; V: TRBV18; size: once; DNA: TGTGCCAGCTCACCAACGACAGGGGCGGGGTCTGAAGCTTTCTTT; CDR3: CASSPTTGAGSEAFF
length: 12; J: TRBJ1-2; D: .; V: TRBV3-1/TRBV3-2; size: .; DNA: TGTGCCAGCAGCCAGGGCCCCTATGGCTACACCTTC; CDR3: CASSQGPYGYTF
length: 15; J: TRBJ1-5; D: .; V: TRBV3-1/TRBV3-2; size: .; DNA: TGTGCCAGCAGCCAAATGCCAGAGGGCCCTCAGCCCCAGCATTTT; CDR3: CASSQMPEGPQPQHF
length: 17; J: TRBJ2-2; D: TRBD2; V: TRBV19; size: .; DNA: TGTGCCAGTAGTATTGTTAGCGGGGGATTGGGTACCGGGGAGCTGTTTTTT; CDR3: CASSIVSGGLGTGELFF
length: 16; J: TRBJ1-5; D: .; V: TRBV6-5; size: .; DNA: TGTGCCAGCAGTTTCGGGACACCCCATAGCAATCAGCCCCAGCATTTT; CDR3: CASSFGTPHSNQPQHF
length: 13; J: TRBJ1-2; D: TRBD1; V: TRBV27; size: .; DNA: TGTGCCAGCAGCGCCCGGGACAGCACAGGCTACACCTTC; CDR3: CASSARDSTGYTF
length: 13; J: TRBJ2-7; D: .; V: TRBV10-1; size: .; DNA: TGCGCCACTACTCCAGGGTTTTCCTACGAGCAGTACTTC; CDR3: CATTPGFSYEQYF
length: 13; J: TRBJ1-4; D: .; V: TRBV12-3/TRBV12-4; size: .; DNA: TGTGCCAGCAGTTTAATCGGGGGTGAAAAACTGTTTTTT; CDR3: CASSLIGGEKLFF
length: 16; J: TRBJ1-4; D: TRBD1; V: TRBV19; size: .; DNA: TGTGCCAGTAAGGCTTACAGGGGGTCAACTAATGAAAAACTGTTTTTT; CDR3: CASKAYRGSTNEKLFF
length: 13; J: TRBJ1-5; D: .; V: TRBV19; size: .; DNA: TGTGCCAGTAGTATCAGGGATAGTCAGCCCCAGCATTTT; CDR3: CASSIRDSQPQHF
length: 15; J: TRBJ2-5; D: .; V: TRBV9; size: .; DNA: TGTGCCAGCAGCGTTGCCCCCGGGACACAGGAGACCCAGTACTTC; CDR3: CASSVAPGTQETQYF
length: 14; J: TRBJ2-2; D: .; V: TRBV11-3; size: .; DNA: TGTGCCAGCAGCTTCACTAGCAGCACCGGGGAGCTGTTTTTT; CDR3: CASSFTSSTGELFF
length: 13; J: TRBJ1-1; D: TRBD1; V: TRBV12-3/TRBV12-4; size: .; DNA: TGTGCCAGCAGCTGGGGGACAGGGGCTGAAGCTTTCTTT; CDR3: CASSWGTGAEAFF
length: 19; J: TRBJ2-1; D: TRBD2; V: TRBV19; size: .; DNA: TGTGCCAGTAGTACTGGGACTAGCGGGGGGAAGGGCTCCTACAATGAGCAGTTCTTC; CDR3: CASSTGTSGGKGSYNEQFF
length: 17; J: TRBJ2-3; D: .; V: TRBV5-1; size: .; DNA: TGCGCCAGCAGCTTGGGCACGGGGGCTACTAACACAGATACGCAGTATTTT; CDR3: CASSLGTGATNTDTQYF
length: 16; J: TRBJ2-1; D: .; V: TRBV18; size: .; DNA: TGTGCCAGCTCCCCGATTGGGAGCTTAATTGACAATGAGCAGTTCTTC; CDR3: CASSPIGSLIDNEQFF
length: 15; J: TRBJ1-1; D: .; V: TRBV7-8; size: .; DNA: TGTGCCAGCAGCTTAAGGCCGGGAAAGAACACTGAAGCTTTCTTT; CDR3: CASSLRPGKNTEAFF
length: 15; J: TRBJ2-7; D: TRBD1; V: TRBV18; size: .; DNA: TGTGCCAGCTCACCACCAACAGGGGGTTCCTACGAGCAGTACTTC; CDR3: CASSPPTGGSYEQYF
length: 14; J: TRBJ1-3; D: .; V: TRBV7-2; size: once; DNA: TGTGCCAGCAGCGTCGGGACCTCTGGAAACACCATATATTTT; CDR3: CASSVGTSGNTIYF
length: 15; J: TRBJ2-1; D: TRBD1; V: TRBV28; size: .; DNA: TGTGCCAGCAGTTTATTCGGGACAGGGAACAATGAGCAGTTCTTC; CDR3: CASSLFGTGNNEQFF
length: 15; J: TRBJ1-2; D: TRBD1; V: TRBV28; size: .; DNA: TGTGCCAGCAGTATACCGACAGGGGGAACGGATGGCTACACCTTC; CDR3: CASSIPTGGTDGYTF
length: 14; J: TRBJ2-7; D: .; V: TRBV5-1; size: .; DNA: TGCGCCAGCAGCTTTGGACCCCAGCCCTACGAGCAGTACTTC; CDR3: CASSFGPQPYEQYF
length: 13; J: TRBJ2-7; D: .; V: TRBV27; size: .; DNA: TGTGCCAGCAGCTCCCTCGACAGAGACGAGCAGTACTTC; CDR3: CASSSLDRDEQYF
length: 16; J: TRBJ2-3; D: TRBD1; V: TRBV4-2; size: .; DNA: TGTGCCAGCAGCCCTGGACAGGGGATTGGCACAGATACGCAGTATTTT; CDR3: CASSPGQGIGTDTQYF
length: 16; J: TRBJ2-2; D: TRBD1; V: TRBV7-2; size: .; DNA: TGTGCCAGCAGCTTAGACACAGGGGTTAACACCGGGGAGCTGTTTTTT; CDR3: CASSLDTGVNTGELFF
length: 13; J: TRBJ2-3; D: .; V: TRBV19; size: .; DNA: TGTGCCAGTAGTGGTAGGAGTGTAGATACGCAGTATTTT; CDR3: CASSGRSVDTQYF
length: 13; J: TRBJ1-5; D: .; V: TRBV5-1; size: .; DNA: TGCGCCAGCAGGGACGGTAGCAATCAGCCCCAGCATTTT; CDR3: CASRDGSNQPQHF
length: 15; J: TRBJ2-1; D: TRBD2; V: TRBV9; size: .; DNA: TGTGCCAGCAGCGGGGGGACTAGCGGTCAAAATGAGCAGTTCTTC; CDR3: CASSGGTSGQNEQFF
length: 12; J: TRBJ1-4; D: .; V: TRBV6-5; size: .; DNA: TGTGCCAGCAAAAGTGCTAATGAAAAACTGTTTTTT; CDR3: CASKSANEKLFF
length: 15; J: TRBJ1-6; D: .; V: TRBV6-2/TRBV6-3; size: .; DNA: TGTGCCAGCAGCCCTTTCGAGGGGAAAAGTTCACCCCTCCACTTT; CDR3: CASSPFEGKSSPLHF
length: 23; J: TRBJ1-1; D: .; V: TRBV23-1; size: .; DNA: TGCGCCAGCAGCCCTTCCCCGGGACCTACCAAAACATTGCAGGTGCCCAGGTGCACTGAAGCTTTCTTT; CDR3: CASSPSPGPTKTLQVPRCTEAFF
length: 16; J: TRBJ2-7; D: TRBD2; V: TRBV7-9; size: .; DNA: TGTGCCAGCAGCTTCTGGGGAGGGGAGAGCTCCTACGAGCAGTACTTC; CDR3: CASSFWGGESSYEQYF
length: 15; J: TRBJ1-1; D: .; V: TRBV19; size: .; DNA: TGTGCCAGTAGTATAGTTCAGGGAGTAGGGGCTGAAGCTTTCTTT; CDR3: CASSIVQGVGAEAFF
length: 18; J: TRBJ1-2; D: TRBD1; V: TRBV19; size: .; DNA: TGTGCCAGTAGCCCCGTTGCCGCCTGGACAGGGGAAGACTATGGCTACACCTTC; CDR3: CASSPVAAWTGEDYGYTF
length: 13; J: TRBJ2-7; D: .; V: TRBV19; size: .; DNA: TGTGCCAGTAGTATAGATGTTGGGTACGAGCAGTACTTC; CDR3: CASSIDVGYEQYF
length: 13; J: TRBJ1-1; D: TRBD1; V: TRBV10-2; size: .; DNA: TGCGCCAGCATCGGACAGGGAAAAACTGAAGCTTTCTTT; CDR3: CASIGQGKTEAFF
length: 13; J: TRBJ2-1; D: .; V: TRBV18; size: .; DNA: TGTGCCAGCTCACCCGGGGGCTCGGGGGAGCAGTTCTTC; CDR3: CASSPGGSGEQFF
length: 14; J: TRBJ1-1; D: TRBD1; V: TRBV2; size: .; DNA: TGTGCCAGCAACTCGGGACAGGCTTTCACTGAAGCTTTCTTT; CDR3: CASNSGQAFTEAFF